Listed here are 21 T cell receptor beta chains from one sample, sequenced in a study of OX40 agonist ivuxolimab in advanced cancers. Produced via immunoSEQ multiplex PCR; TCRdb's table is partial and in-frame only. Here the sample spans some 74,000 clones, approximately 94% being singletons. The material was CD4+ or CD8+ T cells sorted from blood, obtained in a trial of the OX40 agonist ivuxolimab. Receptors originate from an adult with an advanced solid tumor such as melanoma, head and neck, liver or kidney cancer.

The V call is TRBV28, the J call TRBJ2-4; a weak D match, TRBD2 (6 bases). The ends were cut back, 2 bases at V and 8 bases at J, with 13 bases in the middle. The germline V gene encodes CDR1 MDHEN and CDR2 SYDVKM. This CDR3 contains 14 residues. The CDR3 DNA follows: TGTGCCAGCAGTTTACAGGGTGGAGGGTACATTCAGTACTTC. Translating it yields CASSLQGGGYIQYF.

The chain has TRBV28 and TRBJ1-3; TRBD1 matches at 8 bases. The CDR3 is 16 amino acids. Unmatched junction bases numbered 7, after V lost 6 bases and J lost 0 bases. The germline gives CDR1 MDHEN, CDR2 SYDVKM. The CDR3 protein is CASSLSGTGSGNTIYF. CDR3 in DNA: TGTGCCAGCAGCCTATCCGGGACAGGCTCTGGAAACACCATATATTTT.

The V gene is TRBV27, the J gene TRBJ2-7; the match to TRBD1 covers 11 bases. V lost 2 bases and J lost 0; bases outside the gene matches: 0. The CDR3 runs 15 residues. Germline V gives CDR1 MNHEY, CDR2 SMNVEV (reference sequence). The DNA of the CDR3 is TGTGCCAGCAGTTTAGGGACAGGGGGCTCCTACGAGCAGTACTTC. This encodes CASSLGTGGSYEQYF.

This chain joins TRBV6-5 and TRBJ2-7; 7 bases fit TRBD2. Germline CDR1 reads MNHEY; CDR2 reads SVGAGI. The CDR3 is made up of 15 amino acids. The V gene end was trimmed by 6 bases and the J gene end by 6 bases; junction bases not matched to a gene: 14. Written as DNA, the CDR3 is TGTGCCAGCAGACACCCCTGGCGGGAGACTGGCGAGCAGTACTTC. Residues: CASRHPWRETGEQYF.

The rearrangement links TRBV5-1 to TRBJ2-1; 12 bases agree with TRBD2. The CDR3 consists of 18 residues. CDR1 and CDR2 (germline): SGHRS, YFSETQ. The V segment lost 0 bases and the J segment 4 bases; nucleotides outside the gene matches: 8. CDR3 nucleotides: TGCGCCAGCAGCTTGGTCGGTCTAGCGGGAGGGCTATACAATGAGCAGTTCTTC. It codes for CASSLVGLAGGLYNEQFF.

This chain links TRBV2 with TRBJ2-3; 9 bases map to TRBD1. The CDR3 runs 15 residues. Looked up from germline, CDR1 is SNHLY and CDR2 is FYNNEI. Trimming cost V 5 bases and J 0 bases; bases outside gene matches: 3. The CDR3: CASSRTGDSTDTQYF. DNA of the CDR3: TGTGCCAGCAGTCGGACAGGGGATAGCACAGATACGCAGTATTTT.

This sequence joins TRBV4-3 and TRBJ1-5, with TRBD1 matching over 10 bases. Trimming removed 0 bases from V and 0 bases from J; junction bases left unmatched: 11. CDR1 and CDR2 (germline): LGHNA, YSLEER. CDR3 length equals 20 residues. This CDR3 is CASSQDPWDRGPLSNQPQHF. In nucleotides, the CDR3 is TGCGCCAGCAGCCAAGATCCATGGGACAGGGGTCCCCTTAGCAATCAGCCCCAGCATTTT.

V usage is TRBV28 and J usage is TRBJ2-1; maybe TRBD2 (6 bases). The CDR3 is made up of 16 amino acids. V was clipped by 3 bases and J by 3 bases, with 15 bases between them. Germline V gives CDR1 MDHEN, CDR2 SYDVKM. The CDR3 nucleotides are TGTGCCAGCAGTTTCCCGGGGGAGATCGGCTACAATGAGCAGTTCTTC. Its protein is CASSFPGEIGYNEQFF.

The rearrangement uses TRBV4-2 and TRBJ2-2; the D is unclear. The CDR3 consists of 14 residues. V gave up 4 bases and J gave up 1 base, with 7 bases separating them. Germline V CDR1 and CDR2: LGHNA, YNFKEQ. In nucleotides, the CDR3 is TGTGCCAGCAGCCCCCTCTGGAACACCGGGGAGCTGTTTTTT. Translating gives CASSPLWNTGELFF.

The chain joins TRBV10-1 to TRBJ2-1, with a tentative D call TRBD2 (5 bases). V was shortened by 5 bases and J by 0 bases, with 11 bases between the two germline ends. The CDR3 runs 15 residues. The germline V gene encodes CDR1 WNHNN and CDR2 SYGVQD (reference sequence). CDR3 in DNA: TGCGCCAGCAGTCCAAGCGGAAGCTCCTACAATGAGCAGTTCTTC. Its translation: CASSPSGSSYNEQFF.

The chain uses TRBV6-1 and TRBJ1-5, with D perhaps TRBD1 (5 bases). The V end was cut by 3 bases, the J end by 2 bases, with 11 bases between. CDR3 length equals 15 residues. Germline assignment: CDR1 MNHNS and CDR2 SASEGT. The CDR3 spells CASSEGGGGNQPQHF. CDR3 DNA sequence: TGTGCCAGCAGTGAGGGGGGTGGGGGCAATCAGCCCCAGCATTTT.

The chain is built from TRBV10-2 and TRBJ2-1; D possibly uses TRBD1 or TRBD2 (5 bases each). Germline CDR1 reads WSHSY; CDR2 reads SAAADI. V gave up 7 bases and J gave up 0 bases, with 19 bases separating them. The CDR3 has 17 amino acids. The CDR3 loop is CASNGAGHDSSYNEQFF. CDR3 DNA: TGCGCCAGCAATGGGGCGGGTCATGATAGCTCCTACAATGAGCAGTTCTTC.

This rearrangement joins TRBV4-1 to TRBJ2-1; TRBD1 matches 8 bases. Germline CDR1 and CDR2: MGHRA and YSYEKL. J was trimmed by 6 bases and V by 1 base; bases with no gene match: 8. There are 16 residues in the CDR3. This CDR3 reads CASSQVRGQSLNEQFF. CDR3 sequence (DNA): TGCGCCAGCAGCCAAGTCAGGGGGCAATCCCTCAATGAGCAGTTCTTC.

This chain uses TRBV29-1 with TRBJ2-3; unclear D gene. The CDR3 loop spans 12 amino acids. The germline V and J ends were trimmed by 7 bases and 2 bases, with 10 bases remaining between them. Germline assignment: CDR1 SQVTM and CDR2 ANQGSEA. The CDR3 region is CSALAPTDTQYF. The CDR3 nucleotides are TGCAGCGCCCTGGCCCCCACAGATACGCAGTATTTT.

The chain has TRBV7-3 and TRBJ2-6, with 9 bases aligning to TRBD1. The germline CDR1 and CDR2 sequences are SGHTA and FQGTGA. With 5 bases clipped from V and 0 bases from J, the junction kept 11 bases outside the gene matches. The CDR3 has 19 residues. In DNA form, the CDR3 reads TGTGCCAGCAGCACAAAAACCGGGACAGGGCGCTCTGGGGCCAACGTCCTGACTTTC. Translating it yields CASSTKTGTGRSGANVLTF.

The chain links TRBV6-1 to TRBJ1-2; unclear D gene. The CDR3 consists of 13 residues. The germline CDR1 and CDR2 sequences are MNHNS and SASEGT. The V gene lost 3 bases and the J gene lost 8 bases, with 13 bases spanning the gap. Here the CDR3 reads CASSDLGRRGYTF. CDR3 nucleotides: TGTGCCAGCAGTGATTTGGGCAGGCGAGGCTACACCTTC.

V usage is TRBV19 and J usage is TRBJ2-1; 10 positions agree with TRBD2. The germline CDR1 and CDR2 sequences are LNHDA and SQIVND (reference sequence). There are 15 residues in the CDR3. J gave up 0 bases and V 8 bases, and 4 bases lay outside the gene matches. CDR3 loop: CASRPSGSSYNEQFF. The CDR3 nucleotides read TGTGCCAGTCGCCCTAGCGGGAGCTCCTACAATGAGCAGTTCTTC.

The V and J genes are TRBV5-4 and TRBJ2-2, with D possibly being TRBD2 (5 bases). The CDR3 runs to 15 residues. V was pared by 1 base and J by 6 bases, with 13 bases between. Germline assignment: CDR1 SGHNT and CDR2 YYREEE (reference sequence). CDR3 residues: CASSLHTGKPGELFF. The CDR3 region has the DNA TGTGCCAGCAGCTTGCATACGGGGAAACCCGGGGAGCTGTTTTTT. Variable domain in full (rest from reference TRBV5-4 and TRBJ2-2): ETGVTQSPTHLIKTRGQQVTLRCSSQSGHNTVSWYQQALGQGPQFIFQYYREEENGRGNFPPRFSGLQFPNYSSELNVNALELDDSALYLCASSLHTGKPGELFFGEGSRLTVL.

The CDR3: CASSFGTSQGDTQYF. DNA for the CDR3: TGTGCCAGCAGCTTTGGGACTAGTCAGGGAGATACGCAGTATTTT. The chain recombines TRBV11-1 with TRBJ2-3; 8 bases are a match to TRBD2. CDR1 and CDR2 from the germline V gene are SGHAT and FQDESV (reference sequence). V lost 3 bases, J lost 5 bases, and 7 bases stayed unmatched. This CDR3 has 15 amino acids.

CDR3 bases: TGTGCCAGCAGCCAAAGAAGGGGGGACAGGTGCTACTACGAGCAGTACTTC. The encoded protein is CASSQRRGDRCYYEQYF. The chain employs TRBV14 and TRBJ2-7; 8 nucleotides agree with TRBD1. The CDR3 runs 17 residues. The germline V gene has CDR1 SGHDN and CDR2 FVKESK. The V segment lost 2 bases and the J segment 3 bases; nucleotides outside the gene matches: 12.

The chain couples TRBV5-1 to TRBJ2-2; perhaps TRBD1 as D (5 bases). Germline V gene sequence: CDR1 SGHRS, CDR2 YFSETQ. Trimming pared 4 bases from V and 5 bases from J, leaving 12 bases between. The CDR3 covers 14 residues. The CDR3 DNA is TGCGCCAGCAGCGGAGCAACAGGAACCGGGGAGCTGTTTTTT. Protein product: CASSGATGTGELFF.